Listed below are T cell receptor beta chains from one sample, sequenced in a study of blood T cell repertoires in COVID-19. Sequencing used immunoSEQ multiplex PCR; TCRdb keeps in-frame clones, though not all of them. Of about 410,000 clones listed, 70% to 90% are singletons. The source material was peripheral blood. The receptors shown here come from a woman in her 40s with COVID-19, enrolled during active disease. Both conserved end residues are part of each CDR3. The D gene is left open where the match is weak. Size is omitted from some rows. Given values are once, few, many or a class for expanded clones.

TRBV7-9,TRBD1,.,TRBJ2-7,TGTGCCAGCAGCTCACGCTTACAGGGGTGGGTAAAATACGAGCAGTACTTC,CASSSRLQGWVKYEQYF
TRBV5-4,.,.,TRBJ1-2,TGTGCCAGCAGCTTTCAGGGTAACTATGGCTACACCTTC,CASSFQGNYGYTF
TRBV9,.,.,TRBJ1-2,TGTGCCAGCAGCGTAGTGGGCACAGCTAACTATGGCTACACCTTC,CASSVVGTANYGYTF
TRBV19,.,.,TRBJ1-5,TGTGCCACCCTACGGGGTAGCGGTCAGCCCCAGCATTTT,CATLRGSGQPQHF
TRBV6-4,.,.,TRBJ1-1,TGTGCCAGCAGCGCGGATAGGGGGAGCGGTGAAGCTTTCTTT,CASSADRGSGEAFF
TRBV6-5,.,.,TRBJ1-2,TGTGCCAGCAGTTGGGACACCTTCTCCTTC,CASSWDTFSF
TRBV20-1,TRBD1,once,TRBJ2-7,TGCAGTGCTAGTTCCGGGACAGTCAACTACGAGCAGTACTTC,CSASSGTVNYEQYF
TRBV27,.,.,TRBJ2-2,TGTGCCAGCAGTGTAGGGGTCGGCACCGGGGAGCTGTTTTTT,CASSVGVGTGELFF
TRBV10-3,TRBD1,.,TRBJ1-2,TGTGCCATCAGCTCCGGGACAGGGGCCTACTATGGCTACACCTTC,CAISSGTGAYYGYTF
TRBV30,.,once,TRBJ1-2,TGTGCCTGGACTCAGGGGCCCGACGTTGGCTACACCTTC,CAWTQGPDVGYTF
TRBV2,.,.,TRBJ1-1,TGTGCCAGCTCGGGCGGGATGGGCACTGAAGCTTTCTTT,CASSGGMGTEAFF
TRBV27,TRBD1,.,TRBJ1-1,TGTGCCAGCAGTTTCCAGGGACAGGTGAACACTGAAGCTTTCTTT,CASSFQGQVNTEAFF
TRBV7-9,TRBD1,.,TRBJ1-1,TGTGCCAGCAGCTTAGGAGGGGGCCCAAACACTGAAGCTTTCTTT,CASSLGGGPNTEAFF
TRBV7-3,TRBD2,.,TRBJ2-1,TGTGCCAGCAGTCCCTCGGGGAGGACTAGCGGGGCCAATGAGCAGTTCTTC,CASSPSGRTSGANEQFF
TRBV30,TRBD2,.,TRBJ2-3,TGTGCCTGGAGTGTGACTAGCGGGACTCCGCAGTATTTT,CAWSVTSGTPQYF
TRBV7-3,.,.,TRBJ2-2,TGTGCCAGCAGCTTTCGCCGGGCCGGGGACACCGGGGAGCTGTTTTTT,CASSFRRAGDTGELFF
TRBV5-6,TRBD1,.,TRBJ1-2,TGTGCCAGCAGCTTGGCGACAGGGGGGCGAGGCTACACCTTC,CASSLATGGRGYTF
TRBV19,.,.,TRBJ1-2,TGTGCCAGTAGTATGACCGGGGGGGCCTATGGCTACACCTTC,CASSMTGGAYGYTF